The text below deals with one TCR beta chain. Its target is unknown. The V gene's germline CDR1 is LGHDT and CDR2 YNNKEL (reference sequence). Deletions cut 2 bases from V and 0 bases from J, with 11 bases between. The CDR3 extends over 15 amino acids. MiXCR, applied by TCRdb to the reads, yields one record per CDR3 protein. In the table there are 250,000 to 300,000 distinct CDR3 sequences, about an eighth of which are singletons. The sample comes from a study of T cell repertoires in cytomegalovirus infection. For the study at large: A matching HLA type, together with CMV infection, was signaled by public TCR beta signatures. Study-wide results and caveats: Cumulative public TCR beta family frequency identified CMV carriers with the relevant HLA. What dominated the ex vivo response were HLA-C-restricted CMV-specific TCR beta clonotypes.

The receptor's source is a human donor in good health (CMV status not recorded). Some clones in this sample may be carry-over from other donors' samples. The genes are TRBV3-1 and TRBJ2-7; D unclear. What was sequenced was PBMCs. The CDR3 is CASSQPSGYSYEQYF. CDR3 DNA sequence: TGTGCCAGCAGCCAACCGAGTGGGTACTCCTACGAGCAGTACTTC.